The 15 T cell receptor beta chains given below trace back to one sample, sequenced in a study of T cell repertoires in cytomegalovirus infection. TCRdb itself ran the reads through MiXCR, one entry per CDR3 protein. The sample has about 740,000 distinct CDR3 sequences; roughly 36% are singletons. The sample taken for sequencing was PBMCs. The origin of the receptors is a human donor in good health (CMV status not recorded). Some clones in this sample may be carry-over from other donors' samples.

V gene TRBV12-3 or TRBV12-4 combines with J gene TRBJ2-2; D gene uncertain. The CDR3 has 15 amino acids. V shed 1 base and J shed 0 bases, with 6 bases lying between them. CDR3 DNA sequence: TGTGCCAGCAGTTTAGGTTCCACGAACACCGGGGAGCTGTTTTTT. It is translated as CASSLGSTNTGELFF.

This clonotype was detected a few times. The J gene is TRBJ1-5, the V gene TRBV20-1; 10 nucleotides agree with TRBD1. The CDR3 totals 17 residues. CDR1 is DFQATT, CDR2 SNEGSKA, per germline (reference sequence). The V segment lost 3 bases and the J segment 6 bases; nucleotides outside the gene matches: 14. This chain's CDR3 is CSASRTGGSSSGQPQHF. In DNA, the CDR3 is TGCAGTGCTAGCAGGACAGGGGGTTCTTCATCGGGTCAGCCCCAGCATTTT.

The table lists this clonotype with many counts. The V gene is TRBV7-2, the J gene TRBJ1-5, with D possibly TRBD1 on 6 matching bases. The ends were cut back, 5 bases at V and 7 bases at J, with 18 bases in the middle. The CDR3 is made up of 15 amino acids. The germline V gene has CDR1 SGHTA and CDR2 FQGNSA. The CDR3 DNA follows: TGTGCCAGCAGCACCAGCACAGGGTTCCGGCAGCCCCAGCATTTT. This translates into CASSTSTGFRQPQHF. The full variable domain, its missing parts supplied by reference TRBV7-2 and TRBJ1-5, is GAGVSQSPSNKVTEKGKDVELRCDPISGHTALYWYRQSLGQGLEFLIYFQGNSAPDKSGLPSDRFSAERTGGSVSTLTIQRTQQEDSAVYLCASSTSTGFRQPQHFGDGTRLSIL.

The rearrangement joins TRBV6-1 to TRBJ1-6; 9 nucleotides match TRBD1. Germline V gives CDR1 MNHNS, CDR2 SASEGT. The length of the CDR3 is 15 residues. The J segment lost 10 bases and the V segment lost 6 bases, leaving 10 bases of the junction unmatched. The DNA of the CDR3 is TGTGCCAGCAGGGACAGGGGCCCCGAAGGATCACCCCTCCACTTT. Translated, it gives CASRDRGPEGSPLHF.

This clonotype was found many times. The chain employs TRBV7-9 and TRBJ2-7; D gene ambiguous. CDR3 size: 12 residues. Germline assignment: CDR1 SEHNR and CDR2 FQNEAQ (reference sequence). Trimming removed 5 bases at V and 2 bases at J, with 7 bases between. DNA of the CDR3: TGTGCCAGCAGCCGCACAGCCTACGAGCAGTACTTC. Its translation: CASSRTAYEQYF.

This clonotype turned up a few times. V usage is TRBV6-1 and J usage is TRBJ2-6; the D gene is possibly TRBD1 (6 bases). V was shortened by 2 bases and J by 3 bases, with 17 bases between the two germline ends. CDR3 length equals 18 residues. Germline V CDR1 and CDR2: MNHNS, SASEGT. CDR3 region: CASSEWGTTGFGANVLTF. In nucleotides, the CDR3 is TGTGCCAGCAGTGAATGGGGGACGACAGGTTTTGGGGCCAACGTCCTGACTTTC.

This clonotype showed up just a few times. This rearrangement joins TRBV5-6 to TRBJ1-1, with D possibly being TRBD1 (5 bases). The CDR3 sequence is 14 residues long. Germline V lookup: CDR1 SGHDT, CDR2 YYEEEE. The V end was cut by 4 bases, the J end by 1 base, with 11 bases between. DNA of the CDR3: TGTGCCAGCAGCCCAATTGGACAGAACACTGAAGCTTTCTTT. This sequence encodes CASSPIGQNTEAFF.

The chain employs TRBV19 and TRBJ1-1, with no clear D. The CDR3 is made up of 12 amino acids. The V gene's germline CDR1 is LNHDA and CDR2 SQIVND (reference sequence). The ends were cut back, 3 bases at V and 8 bases at J, with 10 bases in the middle. The CDR3 DNA is TGTGCCAGTAGTATCGGGCCGCTCGAAGCTTTCTTT. Protein product: CASSIGPLEAFF.

This clonotype was seen a few times. V gene TRBV10-3 combines with J gene TRBJ2-7; perhaps TRBD1 as D (6 bases). The germline gives CDR1 ENHRY, CDR2 SYGVKD. Deletions cut 2 bases from V and 2 bases from J, with 19 bases between. The CDR3 is 17 residues long. For the CDR3, the DNA is TGTGCCATCAGTGAGACCGTCGACAGGTCGACCCCCTACGAGCAGTACTTC. This gives the protein CAISETVDRSTPYEQYF.

This clonotype has more than one count but fewer than ten. The gene calls are TRBV5-4 and TRBJ2-1, with TRBD2 identical over 7 bases. The trim removed 0 bases at V and 6 bases at J, leaving 9 bases unmatched. The CDR3 runs 16 residues. Germline CDR1 reads SGHNT; CDR2 reads YYREEE (reference sequence). The CDR3 is CASSLVGRELSNEQFF. The CDR3 DNA is TGTGCCAGCAGCTTGGTAGGGCGGGAGCTCTCCAATGAGCAGTTCTTC.

The chain recombines TRBV28 with TRBJ2-7, with D perhaps TRBD1 (5 bases). Germline V gene sequence: CDR1 MDHEN, CDR2 SYDVKM. The CDR3 runs to 15 residues. Deletions cut 5 bases from V and 2 bases from J, with 16 bases between. The CDR3 loop is CASSAQLGVTYEQYF. The CDR3 bases are TGTGCCAGCAGTGCCCAATTAGGGGTTACCTACGAGCAGTACTTC.

The chain links TRBV2 to TRBJ1-4; D might be TRBD1 (5 bases). The V gene's germline CDR1 is SNHLY and CDR2 FYNNEI. Trimming left V 5 bases short and J 2 bases short, with 12 bases between. The CDR3 has 15 residues. The CDR3: CASSSRDSTNEKLFF. The CDR3 DNA sequence: TGTGCCAGCAGTTCCAGGGACTCCACTAATGAAAAACTGTTTTTT.

This chain uses TRBV28 with TRBJ2-5; D unclear. Trimming took off 2 bases at V and 5 bases at J, with 12 bases between the two ends. CDR3 length: 14 residues. Germline assignment: CDR1 MDHEN and CDR2 SYDVKM. The CDR3 region is CASSLKTLWETQYF. In nucleotides, the CDR3 is TGTGCCAGCAGTTTAAAGACCTTGTGGGAGACCCAGTACTTC. Based on the CDR3 plus reference TRBV28 and TRBJ2-5, the full variable domain is DVKVTQSSRYLVKRTGEKVFLECVQDMDHENMFWYRQDPGLGLRLIYFSYDVKMKEKGDIPEGYSVSREKKERFSLILESASTNQTSMYLCASSLKTLWETQYFGPGTRLLVL.

This clonotype was counted at least ten times. The rearrangement uses TRBV24-1 and TRBJ2-5, with TRBD2 as a possible D gene (6 bases). The CDR3 extends over 15 amino acids. Germline CDR1 and CDR2: KGHDR and SFDVKD. Deletions cut 0 bases from V and 4 bases from J, with 11 bases between. DNA for the CDR3: TGTGCCACCAGTGATTTGCGTCAGGGAGGAGAGACCCAGTACTTC. This sequence encodes CATSDLRQGGETQYF.

This clonotype came up a few times. This sequence joins TRBV6-5 and TRBJ2-1; D not certain. The V end was cut by 0 bases, the J end by 10 bases, with 7 bases between. Germline V gives CDR1 MNHEY, CDR2 SVGAGI. The CDR3 is 12 residues long. Here the CDR3 reads CASSYSGSEQFF. CDR3 nucleotide sequence: TGTGCCAGCAGTTACTCGGGCAGCGAGCAGTTCTTC.